One and the same sample provided the 16 T cell receptor beta chains below, sequenced in a study of T cells in Graves' hyperthyroidism and ophthalmopathy. Amplification of TCR beta CDR3 regions used RNA as the template. The HTBI set primed first-round TCR CDR3 RT-PCR. MiXCR, run by TCRdb on the multiplex PCR reads, gives a single entry per CDR3 protein. The sample gives about 400,000 distinct CDR3 sequences, 15% to 18% of which show up once; approximately 8% is in the top ten. Specimen: blood. The receptor source for this set is a woman between 18 and 29 years old with Graves' hyperthyroidism.

The rearrangement uses TRBV6-1 and TRBJ2-7, with a tentative D call TRBD2 (5 bases). Germline CDR1 is MNHNS and CDR2 is SASEGT. The CDR3 has 13 residues. V was pared by 7 bases and J by 3 bases, with 13 bases between. The CDR3 loop is CASKDSDVYEQYF. In DNA form, the CDR3 reads TGTGCCAGCAAGGACTCGGACGTCTACGAGCAGTACTTC.

This clonotype has only a few counts. This sequence joins TRBV12-5 and TRBJ2-1; TRBD2 might be the D (5 bases). CDR3 length equals 14 residues. The V end lost 1 base, the J end lost 6 bases, and 10 bases lay between the germline ends. Germline lookup yields CDR1 LGHNT and CDR2 FRNRAP. The DNA for the CDR3 is TGTGCTAGTGGTTTGGGGAGGAACGGCAATGAGCAGTTCTTC. Translated: CASGLGRNGNEQFF. Drawing the rest from reference TRBV12-5 and TRBJ2-1, the complete variable domain is DARVTQTPRHKVTEMGQEVTMRCQPILGHNTVFWYRQTMMQGLELLAYFRNRAPLDDSGMPKDRFSAEMPDATLATLKIQPSEPRDSAVYFCASGLGRNGNEQFFGPGTRLTVL.

This clonotype appeared many times. The chain joins TRBV20-1 to TRBJ2-3, with 10 positions matching TRBD2. This CDR3 spans 16 amino acids. Germline trimming cut 0 bases from V and 2 bases from J; bases unmatched to any gene: 5. CDR1 DFQATT and CDR2 SNEGSKA come from the germline V gene (reference sequence). The CDR3 region is CSARDLTSGDTDTQYF. The CDR3 DNA sequence: TGCAGTGCTAGAGATCTAACTAGCGGGGACACAGATACGCAGTATTTT.

This clonotype was observed at least ten times. The rearrangement joins TRBV5-5 to TRBJ2-3; 14 nucleotides line up with TRBD2. This CDR3 region has 16 residues. Per the germline V gene, CDR1 is SGHKS and CDR2 is YYEKEE (reference sequence). After removal of 4 bases from V and 6 bases from J, the junction contained 7 bases not matched to a gene. The CDR3 loop is CASSPLGLAGADTQYF. The CDR3 nucleotides read TGTGCCAGCAGCCCCTTGGGACTAGCGGGAGCCGATACGCAGTATTTT.

At least ten counts were recorded for this clonotype. This sequence joins TRBV20-1 and TRBJ2-1, with D maybe TRBD1 (6 bases). The CDR3 has 10 residues. The germline gives CDR1 DFQATT, CDR2 SNEGSKA (reference sequence). Trimming took 4 bases from V and 11 from J, leaving 9 bases between them. The CDR3 DNA is TGCAGTGCTAAGACAGGCAAGCAGTTCTTC. The encoded protein is CSAKTGKQFF.

V usage is TRBV5-4 and J usage is TRBJ2-2; 7 nucleotides match TRBD2. J lost 3 bases, V lost 4 bases, and 9 bases had no gene match. Germline V gene data show CDR1 as SGHNT and CDR2 as YYREEE (reference sequence). The CDR3 spans 16 residues. The CDR3 DNA sequence: TGTGCCAGCAGCCTTGGGGGGGGGACCGACACCGGGGAGCTGTTTTTT. Protein sequence: CASSLGGGTDTGELFF.

This clonotype has a count of ten or more. The chain links TRBV28 to TRBJ2-1; 13 positions agree with TRBD2. Germline trimming cut 6 bases from V and 5 bases from J; bases unmatched to any gene: 10. Germline values: CDR1 MDHEN, CDR2 SYDVKM. The CDR3 is 17 residues long. CDR3 protein: CASRPASGTSGNNEQFF. The DNA of the CDR3 is TGTGCCAGCAGACCCGCCTCCGGGACTAGCGGGAACAATGAGCAGTTCTTC.

This clonotype has just a few counts. Possible read error: a much larger clone is one base away. The chain couples TRBV6-1 to TRBJ2-1, with D tentatively TRBD2 (5 bases). The assigned J gene may be wrong: the sequence end matches TRBJ2-7 better. This CDR3 comprises 12 residues. Germline lookup yields CDR1 MNHNS and CDR2 SASEGT. The CDR3 loop reads CASWRLGNEQYF. The CDR3, as DNA: TGTGCCAGCTGGAGGTTGGGGAATGAGCAGTACTTC.

The sample holds many counts of this clonotype. Mismatch with germline at one junction end may stem from a read error. The chain is built from TRBV27 and TRBJ1-6; the D gene is possibly TRBD1 (6 bases). Looked up from germline, CDR1 is MNHEY and CDR2 is SMNVEV (reference sequence). The CDR3 spans 18 residues. The CDR3 bases are TGTGCCAGCAGTCTCCGCCAGACAGGAACCTCCCATAATTCACCCCTCCACTTT. This sequence encodes CASSLRQTGTSHNSPLHF.

This clonotype was recorded a few times. This chain links TRBV9 with TRBJ2-3, with 10 positions matching TRBD1. Germline trimming cut 4 bases from V and 2 bases from J; bases unmatched to any gene: 7. Per the germline V gene, CDR1 is SGDLS and CDR2 is YYNGEE. The CDR3 is 16 residues long. CDR3 sequence (DNA): TGTGCCAGCAGCCCAGGGGGACAGGGGTACACAGATACGCAGTATTTT. Encoded protein: CASSPGGQGYTDTQYF.

This clonotype has ten or more counts. The rearrangement links TRBV7-9 to TRBJ2-5; 8 bases line up with TRBD2. Trimming at V came to 5 bases and at J to 5 bases, leaving 10 bases not matched to a gene. The germline V gene encodes CDR1 SEHNR and CDR2 FQNEAQ (reference sequence). This CDR3 is built from 15 residues. CDR3 amino acids: CASSPRTSWGETQYF. In DNA, the CDR3 is TGTGCCAGCAGCCCTCGGACTAGCTGGGGGGAGACCCAGTACTTC.

This clonotype has at least ten counts. One end of the junction is discordant with germline, which a read error may explain. The rearrangement uses TRBV4-1 and TRBJ1-2; D remains ambiguous. The germline gives CDR1 MGHRA, CDR2 YSYEKL. The CDR3 runs 14 residues. CDR3 nucleotide sequence: TGCGCCAGCAGCCAAGATCTCGTCGACTATGGTTACACCTTC. Encoded protein: CASSQDLVDYGYTF.

In its sample, this clonotype was seen a few times. The V and J genes are TRBV2 and TRBJ2-3; D is ambiguous. The CDR3 spans 12 residues. The germline V gene encodes CDR1 SNHLY and CDR2 FYNNEI. V lost 3 bases and J 4 bases, leaving 5 bases between the germline ends. Here the CDR3 DNA reads TGTGCCAGCAGTGATGCCCCAGATACGCAGTATTTT. It encodes CASSDAPDTQYF.

The chain employs TRBV28 and TRBJ1-6; D is possibly TRBD1 (6 bases). The CDR3 contains 15 residues. Trimming stripped 5 bases from V and 4 bases from J, with 12 bases between. Per germline, CDR1 MDHEN and CDR2 SYDVKM. The CDR3 DNA reads as TGTGCCAGCAGTGGTTCGGGACATTATAATTCACCCCTCCACTTT. Residues: CASSGSGHYNSPLHF.

This clonotype was seen ten or more times. CDR3 DNA sequence: TGTGCCAGCAGTTACTCGTACAGGGCCCCAGATACGCAGTATTTT. This encodes CASSYSYRAPDTQYF. This chain links TRBV6-5 with TRBJ2-3, with D maybe TRBD1 (6 bases). This CDR3 is built from 15 residues. Trimming removed 0 bases at V and 4 bases at J, with 11 bases between. Germline CDR1 reads MNHEY; CDR2 reads SVGAGI.

This clonotype was detected ten times or more. The V and J genes are TRBV7-3 and TRBJ2-1; D unresolved. The germline V gene encodes CDR1 SGHTA and CDR2 FQGTGA. The V end lost 5 bases, the J end lost 7 bases, and 12 bases lay between the germline ends. The CDR3 is 13 residues long. The CDR3 loop reads CASSPVGLNEQFF. CDR3 coding DNA: TGTGCCAGCAGCCCCGTGGGATTGAATGAGCAGTTCTTC.